This T cell receptor beta chain was found in a study of prognosis after radiotherapy for stage I lung cancer. Across the study: After radiotherapy, distant metastases appeared in a few patients at a median of approximately 7 months, and around 16 patients showed no significant progression.

The CDR3 consists of 14 residues. The germline V and J ends were trimmed by 0 bases and 6 bases, with 9 bases remaining between them. Germline CDR1 GTSNPN, CDR2 SVGIG (reference sequence). Two-round multiplex PCR on genomic DNA was the method by which TCR beta CDR3 was amplified. Every TRBV and TRBJ gene had its own specific primer in first-round PCR. TCRdb analysed the multiplex PCR reads with MiXCR anew, one entry per CDR3 protein. The sample records 15,000 to 20,000 distinct CDR3 sequences, 40% to 55% being singletons. The authors drew 4.5 to 7 milliliters of peripheral blood at each of two time points.

This clonotype originated in a donor over 45 with non-small cell lung cancer. The sample here was PBMCs, taken before or after stereotactic body radiation therapy (not recorded which). The chain uses TRBV30 and TRBJ1-6; D unclear. The CDR3 reads CAWSVQLGNSPLHF. The DNA of the CDR3 is TGTGCCTGGAGTGTACAACTTGGTAATTCACCCCTCCACTTT.